The clone carrying this T cell receptor beta chain has a handful of counts. The antigen is unknown. Germline V gene data show CDR1 as MDHEN and CDR2 as SYDVKM. Trimming stripped 5 bases from V and 4 bases from J, with 17 bases between. This CDR3 spans 15 amino acids. PCR employed 60 Vbeta and 13 Jbeta primers. Produced via immunoSEQ multiplex PCR; TCRdb's table is partial and in-frame only. The repertoire holds about 150,000 clones, around 80% seen once, with 2% to 2.5% in the top ten. Each donor's status was that of a healthy bone marrow donor. The data were taken from a study of cytomegalovirus exposure and HLA in healthy donors. Study observations and caveats: For most subjects, TCR beta sequences were reported to predict HLA-A and HLA-B alleles with accuracy.

Sequencing was performed on PBMCs. The V and J genes are TRBV28 and TRBJ1-2; no clear D. The sequence was collected from a male donor in good health and CMV-seronegative. CDR3 in amino acids: CASSQRTPDPYGYTF. The CDR3 DNA follows: TGTGCCAGCAGTCAGCGAACCCCGGATCCCTATGGCTACACCTTC.